This TCR beta chain stems from a study of patients and donors after allogeneic stem cell transplantation. Germline V gene data show CDR1 as SEHNR and CDR2 as FQNEAQ (reference sequence). V lost 11 bases, J lost 1 base, and 8 bases lay in between. The CDR3 runs 11 residues. Each CDR3 protein gets one entry after TCRdb re-called the RT-PCR reads with MiXCR. This table holds about 40,000 distinct CDR3 sequences, about 30% found once. The table lists this clonotype with a few counts. This receptor was obtained from a human donor who was either an allogeneic HSCT recipient or a stem cell or donor lymphocyte infusion donor (not recorded which). It is not recorded whose cells these are; they may come from a transplant donor. The rearrangement uses TRBV7-9 and TRBJ1-1, with a possible D match to TRBD1 (5 bases). Sequences were obtained from blood, either unsorted or a sorted T cell fraction (not recorded which). The CDR3 DNA is TGTGCCTCAAGGGGGAACACTGAAGCTTTCTTT. Translating it yields CASRGNTEAFF. Full variable domain (rest looked up from reference TRBV7-9 and TRBJ1-1): DTGVSQNPRHKITKRGQNVTFRCDPISEHNRLYWYRQTLGQGPEFLTYFQNEAQLEKSRLLSDRFSAERPKGSFSTLEIQRTEQGDSAMYLCASRGNTEAFFGQGTRLTVV.